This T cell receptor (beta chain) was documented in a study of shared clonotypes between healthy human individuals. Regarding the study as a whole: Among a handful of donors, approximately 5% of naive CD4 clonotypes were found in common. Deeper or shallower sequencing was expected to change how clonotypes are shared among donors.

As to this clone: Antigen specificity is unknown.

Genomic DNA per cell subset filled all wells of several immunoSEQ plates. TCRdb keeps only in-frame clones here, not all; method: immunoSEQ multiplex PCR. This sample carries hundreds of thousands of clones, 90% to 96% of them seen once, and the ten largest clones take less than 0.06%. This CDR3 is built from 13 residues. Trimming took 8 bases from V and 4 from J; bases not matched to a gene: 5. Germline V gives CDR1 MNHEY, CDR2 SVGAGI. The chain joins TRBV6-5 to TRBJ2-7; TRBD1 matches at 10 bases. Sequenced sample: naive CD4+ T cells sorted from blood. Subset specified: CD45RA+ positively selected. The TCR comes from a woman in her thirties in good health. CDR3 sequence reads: CASGRTGGYEQYF. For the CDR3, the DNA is TGTGCCAGCGGAAGGACAGGGGGTTACGAGCAGTACTTC.